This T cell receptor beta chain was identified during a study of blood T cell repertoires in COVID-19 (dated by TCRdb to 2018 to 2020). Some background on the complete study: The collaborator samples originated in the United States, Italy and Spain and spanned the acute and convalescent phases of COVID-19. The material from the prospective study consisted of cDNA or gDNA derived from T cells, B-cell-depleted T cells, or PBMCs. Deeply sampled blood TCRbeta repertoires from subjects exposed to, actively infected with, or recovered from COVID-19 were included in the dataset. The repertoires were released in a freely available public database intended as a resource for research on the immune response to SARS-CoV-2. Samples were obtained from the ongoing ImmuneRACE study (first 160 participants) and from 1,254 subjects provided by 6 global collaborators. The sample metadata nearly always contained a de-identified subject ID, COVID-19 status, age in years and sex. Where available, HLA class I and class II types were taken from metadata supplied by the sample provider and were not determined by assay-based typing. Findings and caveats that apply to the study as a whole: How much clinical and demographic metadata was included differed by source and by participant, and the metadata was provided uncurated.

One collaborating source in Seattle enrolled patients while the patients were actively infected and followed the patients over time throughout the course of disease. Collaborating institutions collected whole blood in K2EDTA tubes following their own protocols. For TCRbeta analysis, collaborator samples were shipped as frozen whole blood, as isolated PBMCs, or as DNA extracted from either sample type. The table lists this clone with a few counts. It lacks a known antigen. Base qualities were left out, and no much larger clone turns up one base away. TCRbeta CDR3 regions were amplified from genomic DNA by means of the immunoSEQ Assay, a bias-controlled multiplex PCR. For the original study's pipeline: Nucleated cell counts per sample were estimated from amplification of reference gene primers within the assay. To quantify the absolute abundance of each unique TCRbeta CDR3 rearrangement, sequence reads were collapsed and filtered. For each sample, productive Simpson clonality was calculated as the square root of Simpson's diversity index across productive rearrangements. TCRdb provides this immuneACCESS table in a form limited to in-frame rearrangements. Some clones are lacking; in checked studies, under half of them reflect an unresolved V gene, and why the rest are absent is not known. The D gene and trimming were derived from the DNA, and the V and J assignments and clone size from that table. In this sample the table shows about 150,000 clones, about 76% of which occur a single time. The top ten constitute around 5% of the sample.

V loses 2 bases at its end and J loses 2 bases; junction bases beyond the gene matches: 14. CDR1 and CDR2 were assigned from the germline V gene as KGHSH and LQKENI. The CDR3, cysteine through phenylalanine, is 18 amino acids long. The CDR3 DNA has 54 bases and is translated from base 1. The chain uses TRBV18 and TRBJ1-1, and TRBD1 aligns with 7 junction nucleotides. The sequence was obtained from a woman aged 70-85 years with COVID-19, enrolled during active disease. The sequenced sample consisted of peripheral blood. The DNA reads TGTGCCAGCTCACCAGATGAGAGAAAACAGGGGTCTAACACTGAAGCTTTCTTT. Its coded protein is CASSPDERKQGSNTEAFF.